The clone carrying this T cell receptor (beta chain) was seen a few times. The target antigen is unknown. This PCR relied on a set of 60 Vbeta primers and 13 Jbeta primers. The method was immunoSEQ multiplex PCR; TCRdb's version includes in-frame clones alone and lacks a portion of them. The sample holds a few hundred thousand clones, 60% to 85% seen once. The data are from a study of cytomegalovirus exposure and HLA in healthy donors. Points from the study as a whole: A later analysis by the authors found several of the most significant clusters apparently linked to common viral pathogens. Accurate HLA-A and HLA-B prediction from TCR beta sequences was reported for most subjects.

CDR1 SGHDN and CDR2 FVKESK come from the germline V gene. The V and J ends lost 1 base and 11 bases respectively, with 27 bases between them. The CDR3 sequence is 19 residues long. Donors consisted of healthy bone marrow donors. The chain carries TRBV14 and TRBJ2-6, with D perhaps TRBD1 (6 bases). This clonotype was sampled from a man in his forties in good health and CMV-seronegative. Source material: PBMCs. The DNA for the CDR3 is TGTGCCAGCAGCCAAGTGGGGGCAGTGTGGCCGAGTTTCTTCGACGTCCTGACTTTC. Translated: CASSQVGAVWPSFFDVLTF.